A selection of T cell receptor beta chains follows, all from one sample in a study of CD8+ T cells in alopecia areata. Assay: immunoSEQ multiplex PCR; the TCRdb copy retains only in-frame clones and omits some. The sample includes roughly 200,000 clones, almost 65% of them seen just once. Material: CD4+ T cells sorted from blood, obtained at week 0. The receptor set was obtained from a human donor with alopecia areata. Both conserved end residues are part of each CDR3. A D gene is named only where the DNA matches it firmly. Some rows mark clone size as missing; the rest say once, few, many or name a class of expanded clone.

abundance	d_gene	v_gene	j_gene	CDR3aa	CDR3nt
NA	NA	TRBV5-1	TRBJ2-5	CASSLWDQETQYF	TGCGCCAGCAGCTTGTGGGACCAAGAGACCCAGTACTTC
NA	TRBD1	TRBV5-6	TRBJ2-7	CASSLDGTGKYEQYF	TGTGCCAGCAGCTTGGACGGGACAGGGAAATACGAGCAGTACTTC
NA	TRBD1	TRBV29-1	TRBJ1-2	CSAGTGGHYGYTF	TGCAGCGCCGGGACAGGGGGTCACTATGGCTACACCTTC
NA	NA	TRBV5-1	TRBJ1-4	CASSLGRQNQPNEKLFF	TGCGCCAGCAGCTTGGGACGACAGAATCAACCAAATGAAAAACTGTTTTTT
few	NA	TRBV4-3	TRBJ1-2	CASSQYRGRGYTF	TGCGCCAGCAGCCAATATCGGGGACGAGGCTACACCTTC
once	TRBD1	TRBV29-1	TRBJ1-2	CSVRGQLNYGYTF	TGCAGCGTGAGGGGACAGCTTAACTATGGCTACACCTTC
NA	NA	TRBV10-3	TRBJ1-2	CAISPIGTTNYGYTF	TGTGCCATCAGTCCAATCGGGACAACCAACTATGGCTACACCTTC
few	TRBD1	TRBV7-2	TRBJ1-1	CASSLGQGRTEAFF	TGTGCCAGCAGCTTAGGACAGGGACGGACTGAAGCTTTCTTT
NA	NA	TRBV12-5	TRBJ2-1	CATTADSLKQFF	TGTGCTACCACCGCCGACAGCCTCAAGCAGTTCTTC
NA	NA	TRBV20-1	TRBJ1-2	CSARGYGYTF	TGCAGTGCTAGAGGCTATGGCTACACCTTC
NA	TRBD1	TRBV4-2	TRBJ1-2	CASSQEGNRGNYGYTF	TGTGCCAGCAGCCAAGAAGGGAACAGGGGAAACTATGGCTACACCTTC
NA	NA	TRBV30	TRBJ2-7	CAWSVLGPVEQYF	TGTGCCTGGAGTGTACTCGGGCCGGTCGAGCAGTACTTC
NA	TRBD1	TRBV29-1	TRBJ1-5	CSVKGQGNQPQHF	TGCAGCGTAAAGGGACAGGGGAATCAGCCCCAGCATTTT
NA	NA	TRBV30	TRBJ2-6	CAWSRVEGANVLTF	TGTGCCTGGAGTAGAGTTGAGGGGGCCAACGTCCTGACTTTC
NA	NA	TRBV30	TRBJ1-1	CAWRRGGMNTEAFF	TGTGCCTGGAGGCGGGGCGGAATGAACACTGAAGCTTTCTTT
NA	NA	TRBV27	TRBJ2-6	CASSFWGSGANVLTF	TGTGCCAGCAGTTTTTGGGGGTCTGGGGCCAACGTCCTGACTTTC
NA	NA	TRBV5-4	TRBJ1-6	CASSLGQINSPLHF	TGTGCCAGCAGCTTAGGACAGATTAATTCACCCCTCCACTTT
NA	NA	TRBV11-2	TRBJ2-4	CASSLTQNIQYF	TGTGCCAGCAGCTTAACCCAAAACATTCAGTACTTC
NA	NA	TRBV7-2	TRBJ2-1	CASSGGSSYNEQFF	TGTGCCAGCAGTGGGGGGTCGTCCTACAATGAGCAGTTCTTC
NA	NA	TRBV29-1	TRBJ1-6	CSVEDQFGGPLHF	TGCAGCGTTGAAGATCAGTTCGGGGGACCCCTCCACTTT
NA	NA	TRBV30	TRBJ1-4	CAWSVRGGGKLFF	TGTGCCTGGAGTGTACGGGGAGGTGGAAAACTGTTTTTT
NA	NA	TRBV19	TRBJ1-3	CASGKDSSGNTIYF	TGTGCCAGTGGTAAGGACAGCTCTGGAAACACCATATATTTT
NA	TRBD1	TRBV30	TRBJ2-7	CAWSQQGIYEQYF	TGTGCCTGGAGTCAACAGGGGATTTACGAGCAGTACTTC
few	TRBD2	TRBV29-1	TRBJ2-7	CSVGGLAGNYEQYF	TGCAGCGTGGGGGGGCTAGCGGGAAACTACGAGCAGTACTTC
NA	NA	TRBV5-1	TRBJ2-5	CASSLRGTIQETQYF	TGCGCCAGCAGCTTGCGTGGGACGATCCAAGAGACCCAGTACTTC
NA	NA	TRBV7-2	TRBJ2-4	CASSPGQLAKNIQYF	TGTGCCAGCAGCCCCGGACAGTTGGCCAAAAACATTCAGTACTTC
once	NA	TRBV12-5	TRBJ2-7	CASGLIYEQYF	TGTGCTAGTGGTTTGATCTACGAGCAGTACTTC
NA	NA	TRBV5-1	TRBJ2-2	CASSLGQSGELFF	TGCGCCAGCAGCTTGGGCCAATCCGGGGAGCTGTTTTTT
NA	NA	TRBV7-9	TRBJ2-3	CASSLSTGITDTQYF	TGTGCCAGCAGCTTAAGTACAGGGATCACAGATACGCAGTATTTT
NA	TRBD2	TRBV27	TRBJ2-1	CASSFGSGGNNEQFF	TGTGCCAGCAGTTTCGGTAGCGGGGGAAACAATGAGCAGTTCTTC
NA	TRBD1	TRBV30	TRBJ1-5	CAWSGRGRQPQHF	TGTGCCTGGAGTGGCAGGGGGAGACAGCCCCAGCATTTT
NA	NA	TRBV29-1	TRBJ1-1	CSGVGTEAFF	TGCAGCGGGGTGGGGACTGAAGCTTTCTTT
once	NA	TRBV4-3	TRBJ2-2	CASSQDGIGELFF	TGCGCCAGCAGCCAAGATGGGATCGGGGAGCTGTTTTTT
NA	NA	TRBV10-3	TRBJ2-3	CAISLGGGDTQYF	TGTGCCATCAGTTTGGGAGGAGGGGATACGCAGTATTTT
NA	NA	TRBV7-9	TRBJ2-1	CASSLRTSIRSYNEQFF	TGTGCCAGCAGCTTGAGGACATCCATACGCTCCTACAATGAGCAGTTCTTC
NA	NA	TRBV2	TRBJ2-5	CASTKQETQYF	TGTGCCAGCACCAAGCAGGAGACCCAGTACTTC
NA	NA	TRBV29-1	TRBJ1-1	CSVAGTGTEAFF	TGCAGCGTCGCGGGGACCGGCACTGAAGCTTTCTTT
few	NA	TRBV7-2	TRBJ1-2	CASRAEEGSTF	TGTGCCAGCAGGGCTGAGGAGGGATCCACCTTC
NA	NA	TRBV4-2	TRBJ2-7	CASSQESARGDEQYF	TGTGCCAGCAGCCAAGAATCCGCCCGGGGCGACGAGCAGTACTTC
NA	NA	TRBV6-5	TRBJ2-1	CASSYSGQYYNEQFF	TGTGCCAGCAGTTACTCAGGACAGTATTACAATGAGCAGTTCTTC
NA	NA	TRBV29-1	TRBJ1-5	CSGSTGTNQPQHF	TGCAGCGGGTCCACAGGTACTAATCAGCCCCAGCATTTT
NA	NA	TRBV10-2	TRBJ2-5	CASSEGVQEQYF	TGCGCCAGCAGTGAGGGGGTGCAGGAACAGTACTTC
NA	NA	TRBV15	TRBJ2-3	CATSSTDTQYF	TGTGCCACCAGCAGCACAGATACGCAGTATTTT
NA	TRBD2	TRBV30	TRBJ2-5	CAWSVRRGLQETQYF	TGTGCCTGGAGTGTACGGCGGGGGTTGCAAGAGACCCAGTACTTC
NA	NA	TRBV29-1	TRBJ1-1	CSVQGRSMNTEAFF	TGCAGCGTTCAGGGGAGGTCCATGAACACTGAAGCTTTCTTT
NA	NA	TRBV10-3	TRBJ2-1	CAISDRGEEQFF	TGTGCCATCAGTGACCGCGGGGAGGAGCAGTTCTTC
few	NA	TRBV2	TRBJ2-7	CASSEGRERNF	TGTGCCAGCAGTGAGGGTAGGGAGAGAAACTTC
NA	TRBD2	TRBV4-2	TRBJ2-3	CASSLQSRGGADTQYF	TGTGCCAGCAGCTTACAATCCCGGGGGGGCGCAGATACGCAGTATTTT
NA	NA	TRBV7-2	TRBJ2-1	CASSLSEQFF	TGTGCCAGCAGCTTAAGTGAGCAGTTCTTC